Below are 10 T cell receptor beta chains sequenced from a single sample in a study of T cell responses to AZD1222 COVID-19 vaccine. The method was immunoSEQ multiplex PCR; TCRdb's version includes in-frame clones alone and lacks a portion of them. The repertoire has about 120,000 clones, 87% of them found once; the top ten carry 9.8%. The source was peripheral blood, collected on day 0 of AZD1222 vaccination. These receptors all come from an adult in good health.

This clone showed up just once. V and J are TRBV28 and TRBJ2-7; TRBD2 might be the D (5 bases). CDR1 and CDR2 from the germline V gene are MDHEN and SYDVKM. V was shortened by 1 base and J by 0 bases, with 7 bases between the two germline ends. This CDR3 is 14 amino acids long. The CDR3 spells CASSLSGSSYEQYF. CDR3 DNA: TGTGCCAGCAGTTTATCTGGGAGCTCCTACGAGCAGTACTTC.

V and J are TRBV19 and TRBJ2-7, with D possibly matching TRBD2 (6 bases). The CDR3 is made up of 15 amino acids. V was pared by 4 bases and J by 3 bases, with 16 bases between. Germline CDR1 LNHDA, CDR2 SQIVND (reference sequence). CDR3 sequence: CASSTGRRGRYEQYF. The CDR3 DNA is TGTGCCAGTAGTACCGGACGGCGGGGACGCTACGAGCAGTACTTC.

The chain combines TRBV28 with TRBJ1-6; D is unclear. The CDR3 extends over 13 amino acids. Germline V gives CDR1 MDHEN, CDR2 SYDVKM. The V end was cut by 3 bases, the J end by 7 bases, with 7 bases between. The CDR3: CASSFAANSPLHF. The CDR3 DNA sequence: TGTGCCAGCAGTTTTGCGGCGAATTCACCCCTCCACTTT.

The rearrangement uses TRBV7-8 and TRBJ2-7; a possible D gene is TRBD1 (6 bases). Germline CDR1 reads SGHVS; CDR2 reads FQNEAQ. Between the trimmed V and J ends, which lost 5 bases and 1 base, there was a span of 6 bases. This CDR3 is 12 amino acids long. CDR3 DNA: TGTGCCAGCAGCGGACAGTCCTACGAGCAGTACTTC. Translating gives CASSGQSYEQYF.

V gene TRBV4-2 combines with J gene TRBJ2-3, with D perhaps TRBD1 (6 bases). Germline lookup yields CDR1 LGHNA and CDR2 YNFKEQ. Trimming left V 0 bases short and J 1 base short, with 11 bases between. The CDR3 is 16 residues long. CDR3 sequence reads: CASSQDQGRRTDTQYF. The CDR3 bases are TGTGCCAGCAGCCAAGATCAGGGGAGACGCACAGATACGCAGTATTTT.

The table lists this clone with a count of one. The chain has TRBV30 and TRBJ1-6; possible D gene TRBD1, 5 bases. V dropped 2 bases and J dropped 10 bases, with 12 bases sitting between them. CDR3 length: 13 residues. The germline V gene has CDR1 GTSNPN and CDR2 SVGIG (reference sequence). Here the CDR3 DNA reads TGTGCCTGGAGTCGGGGCCCTTTGTCACCCCTCCACTTT. It is translated as CAWSRGPLSPLHF. The whole variable domain, filled in from reference TRBV30 and TRBJ1-6, reads SQTIHQWPATLVQPVGSPLSLECTVEGTSNPNLYWYRQAAGRGLQLLFYSVGIGQISSEVPQNLSASRPQDRQFILSSKKLLLSDSGFYLCAWSRGPLSPLHFGNGTRLTVT.

The chain employs TRBV6-5 and TRBJ2-6, with D unresolved. V was trimmed by 8 bases and J by 0 bases, leaving 5 bases between them. Germline CDR1 is MNHEY and CDR2 is SVGAGI. The CDR3 contains 13 residues. The CDR3 region has the DNA TGTGCCAGCTCAGGCTCTGGGGCCAACGTCCTGACTTTC. Its translation is CASSGSGANVLTF.

This chain connects TRBV28 to TRBJ2-5; 10 bases align to TRBD1. The CDR3 totals 15 residues. From germline, CDR1 is MDHEN and CDR2 SYDVKM. V lost 6 bases, J lost 4 bases, and 8 bases stayed unmatched. CDR3 sequence (DNA): TGTGCCAGCAGGGGGGGACAGGGGCCCCGAGAGACCCAGTACTTC. Amino acid sequence: CASRGGQGPRETQYF.

V is TRBV10-3 and J is TRBJ2-3; TRBD2 matches at 11 bases. Trimming at V came to 5 bases and at J to 4 bases, leaving 2 bases not matched to a gene. CDR1 ENHRY and CDR2 SYGVKD come from the germline V gene. There are 14 residues in the CDR3. Here the CDR3 reads CAISSSGRSDTQYF. CDR3 DNA sequence: TGTGCCATCAGTTCTAGCGGGAGGTCAGATACGCAGTATTTT.

This chain links TRBV7-3 with TRBJ2-2; 7 nucleotides agree with TRBD1. V lost 2 bases, J lost 2 bases, and 8 bases stayed unmatched. CDR3 length equals 17 residues. Germline V CDR1 and CDR2: SGHTA, FQGTGA. Written as DNA, the CDR3 is TGTGCCAGCAGCTTATCTCCGGGGACAGTAAACACCGGGGAGCTGTTTTTT. Translating it yields CASSLSPGTVNTGELFF.